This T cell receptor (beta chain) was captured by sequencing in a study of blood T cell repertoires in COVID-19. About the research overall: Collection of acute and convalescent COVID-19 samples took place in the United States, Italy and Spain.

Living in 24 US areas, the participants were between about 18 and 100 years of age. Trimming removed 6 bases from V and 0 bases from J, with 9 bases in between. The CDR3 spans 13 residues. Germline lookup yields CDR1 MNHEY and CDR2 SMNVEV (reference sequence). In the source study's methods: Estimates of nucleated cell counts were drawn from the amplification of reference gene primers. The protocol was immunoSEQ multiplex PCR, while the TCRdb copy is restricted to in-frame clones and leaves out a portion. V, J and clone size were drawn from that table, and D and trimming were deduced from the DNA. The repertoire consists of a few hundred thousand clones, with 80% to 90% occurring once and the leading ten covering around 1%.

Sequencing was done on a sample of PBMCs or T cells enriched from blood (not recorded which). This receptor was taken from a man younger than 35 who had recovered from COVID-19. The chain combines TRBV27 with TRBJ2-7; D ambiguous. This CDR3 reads CASSPTPSYEQYF. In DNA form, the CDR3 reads TGTGCCAGCAGCCCGACACCCTCCTACGAGCAGTACTTC.